What follows are 19 T cell receptor beta chains derived from one specimen sequenced in a study of patients and donors after allogeneic stem cell transplantation. Via MiXCR, TCRdb re-called the RT-PCR reads, giving one row per CDR3 protein. The table shows approximately 250,000 distinct CDR3 sequences, with 13% to 15% occurring only once. Sequenced: blood, either unsorted or a sorted T cell fraction (not recorded which). The receptors originated from a human donor who was either an allogeneic HSCT recipient or a stem cell or donor lymphocyte infusion donor (not recorded which). It is not recorded whose cells these are; they may come from a transplant donor.

The table lists this clonotype with a few counts. This rearrangement joins TRBV30 to TRBJ2-7; either TRBD1 or TRBD2 may fit D (5 bases each). Trimming stripped 0 bases from V and 3 bases from J, with 12 bases between. Per germline, CDR1 GTSNPN and CDR2 SVGIG (reference sequence). The CDR3 loop spans 14 amino acids. DNA of the CDR3: TGTGCCTGGAGTGTTCCGGGACGCGGCTACGAGCAGTACTTC. Amino acid sequence: CAWSVPGRGYEQYF. The full variable domain, its missing parts supplied by reference TRBV30 and TRBJ2-7, is SQTIHQWPATLVQPVGSPLSLECTVEGTSNPNLYWYRQAAGRGLQLLFYSVGIGQISSEVPQNLSASRPQDRQFILSSKKLLLSDSGFYLCAWSVPGRGYEQYFGPGTRLTVT.

This clonotype was counted ten times or more. The rearrangement uses TRBV7-9 and TRBJ2-2; TRBD1 agrees at 12 bases. The CDR3 loop spans 16 amino acids. Germline trimming cut 5 bases from V and 7 bases from J; bases unmatched to any gene: 8. Germline CDR1 is SEHNR and CDR2 is FQNEAQ (reference sequence). The CDR3 coding sequence is TGTGCCAGCAGCCCCGGGACAGGGGGCGCCGGCGGGGAGCTGTTTTTT. Encoded protein: CASSPGTGGAGGELFF.

This clonotype was detected a few times. The V call is TRBV4-1, the J call TRBJ1-2, with 7 bases fitting TRBD1. This CDR3 is 17 amino acids long. Germline trimming cut 1 base from V and 5 bases from J; bases unmatched to any gene: 13. Per germline, CDR1 MGHRA and CDR2 YSYEKL. The CDR3 protein is CASSQGQGNLGLYGYTF. CDR3 nucleotides: TGCGCCAGCAGCCAAGGACAGGGTAACTTGGGCCTTTATGGCTACACCTTC.

This clonotype was seen only a few times. This rearrangement joins TRBV7-3 to TRBJ2-1; D tentatively reads TRBD1 or TRBD2 (5 bases each). The CDR3 spans 15 residues. Germline V gene lookup returns CDR1 SGHTA and CDR2 FQGTGA. V gave up 5 bases and J gave up 6 bases, with 17 bases separating them. CDR3 nucleotides: TGTGCCAGCAGCCGAACCGGGACCCAGCTCAATGAGCAGTTCTTC. This codes for CASSRTGTQLNEQFF.

This clonotype was detected a few times. This chain joins TRBV20-1 and TRBJ2-7; D gene ambiguous. V lost 6 bases, J lost 0 bases, and 18 bases lay in between. The CDR3 spans 15 residues. Germline loops: CDR1 DFQATT, CDR2 SNEGSKA (reference sequence). This CDR3 is CSALEASRPSYEQYF. CDR3 nucleotide sequence: TGCAGTGCCCTAGAAGCCTCTAGACCCTCCTACGAGCAGTACTTC.

This clonotype was detected ten times or more. The chain joins TRBV6-5 to TRBJ2-5; 10 bases line up with TRBD2. Germline V gene lookup returns CDR1 MNHEY and CDR2 SVGAGI. This CDR3 comprises 17 residues. V trimming: 0 bases; J trimming: 0 bases; junction bases outside the gene matches: 4. CDR3 amino acids: CASSYSSLAGDQETQYF. For the CDR3, the DNA is TGTGCCAGCAGTTACTCGTCCCTAGCGGGGGACCAAGAGACCCAGTACTTC.

This chain links TRBV6-1 with TRBJ2-5; the match to TRBD1 covers 12 bases. This CDR3 region has 13 residues. After removal of 6 bases from V and 8 bases from J, the junction contained 4 bases not matched to a gene. Germline CDR1 reads MNHNS; CDR2 reads SASEGT. CDR3 in amino acids: CASRGGTGGTQYF. CDR3 nucleotides: TGTGCCAGCAGGGGAGGGACAGGGGGCACCCAGTACTTC.

This clonotype has at least ten counts. This chain connects TRBV15 to TRBJ2-1; perhaps TRBD2 as D (5 bases). CDR1 is LNHNV, CDR2 YYDKDF, per germline (reference sequence). This CDR3 has 14 residues. The V gene lost 5 bases and the J gene lost 6 bases, with 14 bases spanning the gap. The DNA of the CDR3 is TGTGCCACCAGCCCTGTACGCCGGGGCAATGAGCAGTTCTTC. This translates into CATSPVRRGNEQFF.

This clonotype has only a few counts. The chain joins TRBV10-2 to TRBJ2-3, with 7 bases that match TRBD2. V shed 3 bases and J 6 bases; nucleotides not matched to a gene: 9. The CDR3 has 15 residues. From germline, CDR1 is WSHSY and CDR2 SAAADI. The CDR3 sequence is CASSDLLADWDTQYF. CDR3 nucleotide sequence: TGCGCCAGCAGTGACCTTCTAGCGGATTGGGATACGCAGTATTTT.

This sequence joins TRBV20-1 and TRBJ1-2, with 8 bases aligning to TRBD1. V lost 2 bases and J lost 4; bases outside the gene matches: 12. The V gene's germline CDR1 is DFQATT and CDR2 SNEGSKA (reference sequence). The CDR3 has 16 residues. CDR3 sequence: CSARPPGRDRSYGYTF. The DNA of the CDR3 is TGCAGTGCTAGACCTCCGGGTCGGGACAGGAGCTATGGCTACACCTTC.

The chain is built from TRBV20-1 and TRBJ2-7, with D possibly being TRBD1 (6 bases). The length of the CDR3 is 15 residues. V was trimmed by 0 bases and J by 3 bases, leaving 15 bases between them. Germline CDR1 reads DFQATT; CDR2 reads SNEGSKA (reference sequence). The CDR3 DNA follows: TGCAGTGCTAGAGATAGAACAGGGACCATCTACGAGCAGTACTTC. It yields the protein CSARDRTGTIYEQYF.

This clonotype was counted at least ten times. This chain joins TRBV4-1 and TRBJ1-1; TRBD1 matches at 10 bases. CDR1 and CDR2 (germline): MGHRA, YSYEKL. The trim removed 0 bases at V and 3 bases at J, leaving 16 bases unmatched. The CDR3 has 20 amino acids. The DNA of the CDR3 is TGCGCCAGCAGCCAAGACGATACGAGGGCGGACAGGGGGAGGGACACTGAAGCTTTCTTT. Protein product: CASSQDDTRADRGRDTEAFF.

This clonotype appeared a few times. The chain employs TRBV12-3 or TRBV12-4 and TRBJ1-4; D ambiguous. V shed 7 bases and J shed 7 bases, with 16 bases lying between them. CDR3 length: 14 amino acids. The CDR3 protein is CASNQNGLSEKLFF. CDR3 DNA sequence: TGTGCCAGCAATCAAAACGGACTTAGTGAAAAACTGTTTTTT.

This clonotype has a handful of counts. This sequence joins TRBV7-2 and TRBJ1-1; D is ambiguous. This CDR3 region has 14 residues. V was cut by 1 base and J by 2 bases, with 8 bases left in between. The germline V gene encodes CDR1 SGHTA and CDR2 FQGNSA. This CDR3 reads CASSLDGVNTEAFF. CDR3 DNA sequence: TGTGCCAGCAGCTTAGACGGGGTAAACACTGAAGCTTTCTTT.

This clonotype was detected only a few times. This chain links TRBV14 with TRBJ2-4; D perhaps matches TRBD2 (5 bases). V gave up 1 base and J gave up 0 bases, with 10 bases separating them. The CDR3 has 16 residues. The V gene's germline CDR1 is SGHDN and CDR2 FVKESK. CDR3 bases: TGTGCCAGCAGCCAAGGCCGAGGACTAGCCAAAAACATTCAGTACTTC. The encoded protein is CASSQGRGLAKNIQYF.

CDR3 protein: CASSVTYHYEQYF. CDR3 DNA sequence: TGTGCCAGCAGCGTAACTTATCACTACGAGCAGTACTTC. V gene TRBV7-2 combines with J gene TRBJ2-7, with D unclear. CDR3 length: 13 amino acids. Deletions cut 5 bases from V and 3 bases from J, with 11 bases between. Germline V lookup: CDR1 SGHTA, CDR2 FQGNSA.

This clonotype occurred once. This chain uses TRBV5-4 with TRBJ2-3; maybe TRBD1 (6 bases). The germline V and J ends were trimmed by 4 bases and 1 base, with 16 bases remaining between them. Germline lookup yields CDR1 SGHNT and CDR2 YYREEE (reference sequence). The CDR3 consists of 16 residues. Here the CDR3 reads CASSPHTGYGTDTQYF. The CDR3 DNA sequence: TGTGCCAGCAGCCCACACACAGGGTATGGCACAGATACGCAGTATTTT.

The chain has TRBV20-1 and TRBJ2-7; possibly TRBD2 for D (6 bases). CDR1 and CDR2 from the germline V gene are DFQATT and SNEGSKA (reference sequence). Trimming pared 4 bases from V and 2 bases from J, leaving 12 bases between. CDR3 length: 13 residues. The chain's CDR3 is CSATGDRTYEQYF. CDR3 DNA sequence: TGCAGTGCTACGGGAGACCGCACCTACGAGCAGTACTTC.

This clonotype was detected ten times or more. V usage is TRBV6-2 or TRBV6-3 and J usage is TRBJ2-5, with 8 bases that match TRBD1. Germline V gene lookup returns CDR1 MNHEY and CDR2 SVGEGT. The CDR3 extends over 15 amino acids. V shed 5 bases, J shed 3 bases, and the junction held 8 bases outside the gene matches. CDR3: CASSHWDRRKETQYF. The CDR3 nucleotides read TGTGCCAGCAGTCACTGGGACAGGCGGAAAGAGACCCAGTACTTC.